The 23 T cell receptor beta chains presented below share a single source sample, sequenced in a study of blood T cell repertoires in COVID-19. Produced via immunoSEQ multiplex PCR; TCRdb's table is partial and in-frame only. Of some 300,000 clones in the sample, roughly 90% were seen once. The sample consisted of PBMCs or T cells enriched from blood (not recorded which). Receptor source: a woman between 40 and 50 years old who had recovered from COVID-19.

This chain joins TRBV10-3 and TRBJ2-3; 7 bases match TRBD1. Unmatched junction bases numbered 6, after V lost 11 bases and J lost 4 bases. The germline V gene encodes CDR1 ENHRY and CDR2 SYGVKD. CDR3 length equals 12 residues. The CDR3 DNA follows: TGTGCCGCGACAGGGAGCTCAGATACGCAGTATTTT. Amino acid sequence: CAATGSSDTQYF.

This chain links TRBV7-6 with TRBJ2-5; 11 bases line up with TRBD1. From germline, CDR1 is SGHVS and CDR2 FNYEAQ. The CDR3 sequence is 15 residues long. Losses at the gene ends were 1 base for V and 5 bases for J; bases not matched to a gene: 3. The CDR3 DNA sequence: TGTGCCAGCAGCTTAGGGACAGGGGGCTCGGAGACCCAGTACTTC. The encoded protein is CASSLGTGGSETQYF.

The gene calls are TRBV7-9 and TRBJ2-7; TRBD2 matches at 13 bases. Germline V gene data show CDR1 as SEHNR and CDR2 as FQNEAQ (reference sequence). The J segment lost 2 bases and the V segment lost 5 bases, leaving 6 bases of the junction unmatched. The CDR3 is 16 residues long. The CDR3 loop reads CASSPRTSGSAYEQYF. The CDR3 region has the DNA TGTGCCAGCAGCCCCCGGACTAGCGGGAGTGCCTACGAGCAGTACTTC.

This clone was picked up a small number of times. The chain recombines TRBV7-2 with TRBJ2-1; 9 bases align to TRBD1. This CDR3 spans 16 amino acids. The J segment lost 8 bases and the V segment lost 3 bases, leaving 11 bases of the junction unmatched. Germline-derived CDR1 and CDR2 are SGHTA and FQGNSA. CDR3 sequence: CASSFGETGGLDEQFF. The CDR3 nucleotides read TGTGCCAGCAGCTTTGGGGAAACAGGGGGCTTGGATGAGCAGTTCTTC.

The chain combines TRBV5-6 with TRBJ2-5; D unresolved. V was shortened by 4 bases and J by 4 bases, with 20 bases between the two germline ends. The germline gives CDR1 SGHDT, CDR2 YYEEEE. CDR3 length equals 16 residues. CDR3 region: CASSRPVLVKRETQYF. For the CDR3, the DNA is TGTGCCAGCAGCCGGCCGGTTTTGGTCAAGCGAGAGACCCAGTACTTC.

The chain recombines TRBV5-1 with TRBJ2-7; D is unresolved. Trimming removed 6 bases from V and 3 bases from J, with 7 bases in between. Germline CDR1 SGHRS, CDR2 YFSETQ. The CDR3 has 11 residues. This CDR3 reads CASTNGYEQYF. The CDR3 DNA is TGCGCCAGCACGAACGGCTACGAGCAGTACTTC.

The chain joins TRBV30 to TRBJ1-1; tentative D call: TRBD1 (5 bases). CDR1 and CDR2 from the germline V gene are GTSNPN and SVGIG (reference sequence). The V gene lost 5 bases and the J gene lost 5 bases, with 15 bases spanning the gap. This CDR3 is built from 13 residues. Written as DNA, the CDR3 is TGTGCCTGGGATCCGGGGGTGCGGACTGAAGCTTTCTTT. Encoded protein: CAWDPGVRTEAFF. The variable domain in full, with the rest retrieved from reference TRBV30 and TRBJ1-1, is SQTIHQWPATLVQPVGSPLSLECTVEGTSNPNLYWYRQAAGRGLQLLFYSVGIGQISSEVPQNLSASRPQDRQFILSSKKLLLSDSGFYLCAWDPGVRTEAFFGQGTRLTVV.

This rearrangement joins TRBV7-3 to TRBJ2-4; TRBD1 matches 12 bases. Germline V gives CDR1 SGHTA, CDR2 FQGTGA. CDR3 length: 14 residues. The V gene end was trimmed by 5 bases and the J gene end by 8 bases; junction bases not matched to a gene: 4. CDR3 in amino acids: CASSPGQGAYIQYF. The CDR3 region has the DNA TGTGCCAGCAGCCCGGGACAGGGGGCTTACATTCAGTACTTC.

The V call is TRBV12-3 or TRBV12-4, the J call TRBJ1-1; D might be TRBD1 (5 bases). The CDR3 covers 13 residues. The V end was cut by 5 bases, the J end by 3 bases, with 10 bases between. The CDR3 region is CASSGQPDTEAFF. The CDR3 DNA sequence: TGTGCCAGCAGTGGACAACCAGACACTGAAGCTTTCTTT.

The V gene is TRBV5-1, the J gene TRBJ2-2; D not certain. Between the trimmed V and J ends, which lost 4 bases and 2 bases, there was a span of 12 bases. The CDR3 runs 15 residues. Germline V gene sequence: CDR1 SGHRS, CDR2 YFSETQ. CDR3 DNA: TGCGCCAGCAGCCACCGTAGTGGTAACACCGGGGAGCTGTTTTTT. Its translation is CASSHRSGNTGELFF.

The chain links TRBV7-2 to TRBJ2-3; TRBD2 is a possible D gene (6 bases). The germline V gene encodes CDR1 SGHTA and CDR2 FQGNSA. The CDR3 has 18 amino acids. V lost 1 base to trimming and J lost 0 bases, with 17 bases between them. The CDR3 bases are TGTGCCAGCAGCTTAGGGGGCGGGAATAGTCTTAGCACAGATACGCAGTATTTT. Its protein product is CASSLGGGNSLSTDTQYF.

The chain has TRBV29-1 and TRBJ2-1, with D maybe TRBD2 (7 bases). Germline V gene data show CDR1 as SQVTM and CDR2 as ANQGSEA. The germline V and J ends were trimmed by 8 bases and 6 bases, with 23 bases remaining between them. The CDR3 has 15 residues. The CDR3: CSTLPWGGPSNEQFF. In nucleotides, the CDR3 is TGCAGCACCCTCCCCTGGGGGGGGCCTAGCAATGAGCAGTTCTTC.

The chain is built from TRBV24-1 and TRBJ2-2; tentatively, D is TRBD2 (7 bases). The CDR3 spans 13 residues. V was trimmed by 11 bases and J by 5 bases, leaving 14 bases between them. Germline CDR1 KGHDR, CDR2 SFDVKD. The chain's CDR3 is CASARGGTGELFF. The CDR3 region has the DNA TGTGCCAGCGCCAGGGGAGGGACCGGGGAGCTGTTTTTT.

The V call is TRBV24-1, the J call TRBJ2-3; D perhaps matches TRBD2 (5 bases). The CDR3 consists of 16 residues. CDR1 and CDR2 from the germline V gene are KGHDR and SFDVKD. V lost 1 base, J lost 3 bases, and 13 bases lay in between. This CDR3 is CATSDLRPPGTDTQYF. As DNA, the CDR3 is TGTGCCACCAGTGATTTAAGGCCCCCGGGAACAGATACGCAGTATTTT.

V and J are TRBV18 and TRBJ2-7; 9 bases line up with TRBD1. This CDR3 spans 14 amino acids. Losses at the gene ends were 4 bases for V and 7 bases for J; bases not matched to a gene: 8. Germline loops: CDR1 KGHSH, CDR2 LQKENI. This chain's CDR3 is CASSLNRGPGEQYF. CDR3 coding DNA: TGTGCCAGCTCACTGAACAGGGGGCCGGGTGAGCAGTACTTC.

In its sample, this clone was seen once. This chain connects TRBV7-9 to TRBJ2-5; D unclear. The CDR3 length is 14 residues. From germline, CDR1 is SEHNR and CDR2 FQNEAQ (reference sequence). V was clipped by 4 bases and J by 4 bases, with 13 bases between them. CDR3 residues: CASSSTYPGETQYF. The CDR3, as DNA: TGTGCCAGCAGCTCGACCTATCCGGGAGAGACCCAGTACTTC.

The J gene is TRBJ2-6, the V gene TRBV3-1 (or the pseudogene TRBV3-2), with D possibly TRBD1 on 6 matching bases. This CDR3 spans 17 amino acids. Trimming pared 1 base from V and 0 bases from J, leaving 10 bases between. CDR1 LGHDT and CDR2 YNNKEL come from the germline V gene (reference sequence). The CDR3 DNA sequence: TGTGCCAGCAGCCAAGGGACAGTCGCCTCTGGGGCCAACGTCCTGACTTTC. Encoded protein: CASSQGTVASGANVLTF.

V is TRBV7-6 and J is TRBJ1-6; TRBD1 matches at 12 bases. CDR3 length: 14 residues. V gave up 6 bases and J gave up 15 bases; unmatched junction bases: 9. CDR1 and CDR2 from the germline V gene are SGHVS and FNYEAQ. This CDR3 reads CASSYGTGGWDLHF. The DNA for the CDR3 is TGTGCCAGCAGTTACGGGACAGGGGGCTGGGACCTCCACTTT.

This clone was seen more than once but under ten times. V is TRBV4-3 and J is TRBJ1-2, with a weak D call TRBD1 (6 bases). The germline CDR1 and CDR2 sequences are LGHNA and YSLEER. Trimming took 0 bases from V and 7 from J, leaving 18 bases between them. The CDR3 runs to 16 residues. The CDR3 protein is CASSQDRGSRGSGYTF. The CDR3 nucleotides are TGCGCCAGCAGCCAAGATCGCGGCTCCAGGGGCTCTGGCTACACCTTC.

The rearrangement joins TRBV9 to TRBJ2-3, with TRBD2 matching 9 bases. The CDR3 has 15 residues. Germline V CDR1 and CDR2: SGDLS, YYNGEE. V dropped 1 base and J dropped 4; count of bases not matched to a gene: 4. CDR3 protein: CASSVLSGGPDTQYF. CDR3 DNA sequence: TGTGCCAGCAGCGTACTTAGCGGGGGACCAGATACGCAGTATTTT.

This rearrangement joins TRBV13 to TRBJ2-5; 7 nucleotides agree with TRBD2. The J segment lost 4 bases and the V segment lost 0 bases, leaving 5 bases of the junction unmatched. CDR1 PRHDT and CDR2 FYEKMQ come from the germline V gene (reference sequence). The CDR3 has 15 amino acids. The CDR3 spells CASSLGAGAGETQYF. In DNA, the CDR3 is TGTGCCAGCAGCTTAGGGGCGGGAGCAGGAGAGACCCAGTACTTC. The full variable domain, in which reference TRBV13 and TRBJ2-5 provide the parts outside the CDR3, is AAGVIQSPRHLIKEKRETATLKCYPIPRHDTVYWYQQGPGQDPQFLISFYEKMQSDKGSIPDRFSAQQFSDYHSELNMSSLELGDSALYFCASSLGAGAGETQYFGPGTRLLVL.

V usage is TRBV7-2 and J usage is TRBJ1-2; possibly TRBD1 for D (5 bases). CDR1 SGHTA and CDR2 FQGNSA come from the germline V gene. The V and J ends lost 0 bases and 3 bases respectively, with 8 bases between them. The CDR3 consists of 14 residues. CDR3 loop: CASSLATGDYGYTF. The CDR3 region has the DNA TGTGCCAGCAGCTTAGCCACAGGAGACTATGGCTACACCTTC.

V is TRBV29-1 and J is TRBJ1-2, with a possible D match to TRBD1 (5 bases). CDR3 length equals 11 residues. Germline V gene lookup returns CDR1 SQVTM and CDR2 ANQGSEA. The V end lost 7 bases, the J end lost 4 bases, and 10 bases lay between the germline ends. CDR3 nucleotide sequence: TGCAGCGGCGGGGGGGGCTATGGCTACACCTTC. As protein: CSGGGGYGYTF.